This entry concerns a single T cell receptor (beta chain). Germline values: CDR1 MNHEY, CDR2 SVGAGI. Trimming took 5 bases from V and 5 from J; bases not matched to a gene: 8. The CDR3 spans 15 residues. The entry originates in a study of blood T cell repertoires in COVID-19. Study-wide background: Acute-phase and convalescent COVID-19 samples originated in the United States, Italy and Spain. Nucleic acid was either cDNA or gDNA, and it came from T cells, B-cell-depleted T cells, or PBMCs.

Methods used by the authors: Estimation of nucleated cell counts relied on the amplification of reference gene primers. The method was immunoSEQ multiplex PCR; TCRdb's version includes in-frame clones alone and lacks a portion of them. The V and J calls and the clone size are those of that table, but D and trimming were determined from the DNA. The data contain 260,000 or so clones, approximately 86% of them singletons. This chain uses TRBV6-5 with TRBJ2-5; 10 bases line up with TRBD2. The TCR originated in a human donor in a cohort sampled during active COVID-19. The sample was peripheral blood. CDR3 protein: CASSTLSGGVETQYF. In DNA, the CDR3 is TGTGCCAGCAGTACCCTAAGCGGGGGGGTTGAGACCCAGTACTTC.